One sample yielded the 8 T cell receptor beta chains listed below, sequenced in a study of identical twins (TCRdb year 2016). Libraries came from 5' RACE. Sequencing used an Illumina HiSeq 2000. The raw public reads went through TCRdb reprocessing: fastp at Q25, MiXCR clone calling, in-frame beta chains kept. Rows with one shared CDR3 protein collapse into an entry with the most common genes and DNA. Within this sample are 700,000 or so distinct CDR3 sequences, with about 9.4% of them counted one time only. More than 0.75% of the sample comes from the top ten. These data were likewise used in another study, on yellow fever vaccine responses in identical twins.

Sequenced: PBMCs. These TCRs come from a woman younger than 30 in good health.

This clonotype was observed many times. V usage is TRBV7-2 and J usage is TRBJ2-7; 8 bases match TRBD2. Germline-derived CDR1 and CDR2 are SGHTA and FQGNSA. With 4 bases clipped from V and 3 bases from J, the junction kept 8 bases outside the gene matches. The CDR3 contains 15 residues. DNA for the CDR3: TGTGCCAGCAGCTCAGCGGGAGAGGGGATCTACGAGCAGTACTTC. Residues: CASSSAGEGIYEQYF. The entire variable domain, with the rest obtained from reference TRBV7-2 and TRBJ2-7, is as follows: GAGVSQSPSNKVTEKGKDVELRCDPISGHTALYWYRQSLGQGLEFLIYFQGNSAPDKSGLPSDRFSAERTGGSVSTLTIQRTQQEDSAVYLCASSSAGEGIYEQYFGPGTRLTVT.

This clonotype has at least ten counts. This chain connects TRBV3-1 to TRBJ2-1, with D perhaps matching TRBD1 (6 bases). The V end lost 5 bases, the J end lost 12 bases, and 17 bases lay between the germline ends. In germline, CDR1 is LGHDT, CDR2 YNNKEL (reference sequence). The CDR3 has 13 amino acids. CDR3 nucleotide sequence: TGTGCCAGCAGCTCAGGGACACCTGATGGGCAGTTCTTC. This encodes CASSSGTPDGQFF.

V and J are TRBV29-1 and TRBJ2-1; a possible D gene is TRBD1 (6 bases). V shed 6 bases and J shed 9 bases, with 9 bases lying between them. Germline lookup yields CDR1 SQVTM and CDR2 ANQGSEA. The CDR3 loop spans 10 amino acids. This CDR3 is CSVTDSEQFF. The CDR3 nucleotides read TGCAGCGTGACGGACAGTGAGCAGTTCTTC.

The rearrangement links TRBV5-6 to TRBJ2-1, with TRBD2 as a possible D gene (6 bases). V was shortened by 8 bases and J by 8 bases, with 29 bases between the two germline ends. The CDR3 loop spans 17 amino acids. Germline V gene sequence: CDR1 SGHDT, CDR2 YYEEEE. The CDR3: CARAPGSGGQVGDEQFF. CDR3 DNA sequence: TGTGCCAGGGCCCCCGGGAGCGGCGGTCAGGTTGGGGATGAGCAGTTCTTC.

This sequence joins TRBV4-2 and TRBJ1-1; no clear D. The germline V and J ends were trimmed by 6 bases and 0 bases, with 20 bases remaining between them. The CDR3 is 17 amino acids. Germline V gene lookup returns CDR1 LGHNA and CDR2 YNFKEQ. CDR3 in amino acids: CASRKTTQGGMNTEAFF. The CDR3 region has the DNA TGTGCCAGCAGAAAGACCACACAAGGAGGGATGAACACTGAAGCTTTCTTT.

The chain joins TRBV20-1 to TRBJ2-1; D gene unclear. The V gene lost 1 base and the J gene lost 7 bases, with 17 bases spanning the gap. The V gene's germline CDR1 is DFQATT and CDR2 SNEGSKA (reference sequence). The CDR3 is 15 amino acids. CDR3 region: CSARGPLGLDNEQFF. CDR3 nucleotide sequence: TGCAGTGCTAGAGGACCTCTCGGGCTCGATAATGAGCAGTTCTTC.

This clonotype came up a few times. CDR3 loop: CASSVAPLNEQYF. CDR3 nucleotide sequence: TGTGCCAGCAGCGTAGCCCCCTTAAATGAGCAGTACTTC. This chain links TRBV9 with TRBJ2-7; D remains ambiguous. V was pared by 0 bases and J by 7 bases, with 11 bases between. CDR3 length: 13 residues. Germline V gives CDR1 SGDLS, CDR2 YYNGEE.

There are a few counts of this clonotype. The rearrangement links TRBV5-1 to TRBJ1-6; 8 bases are shared with TRBD1. The J segment lost 9 bases and the V segment lost 0 bases, leaving 8 bases of the junction unmatched. The CDR3 totals 16 residues. Germline CDR1 reads SGHRS; CDR2 reads YFSETQ. The CDR3 region has the DNA TGCGCCAGCAGCTTGGACCCAGGGGGCCGGGGTTCACCCCTCCACTTT. Its protein is CASSLDPGGRGSPLHF.